The following is a T cell receptor beta chain sequence with its context. A single count supports this clone. No cognate antigen has been identified for it. One base away there is no much larger clone; base qualities are not given. The record originates from a study of beta chain features in type 1 diabetes (dated by TCRdb to between 2018 and 2020). About the full investigation: Patients and healthy donors did not differ in mean age, gender distribution, total cell number or subset yield. A total of roughly 100,000,000 sorted cells were examined across all samples, and the number of cells per subset was strongly correlated with RNA yield. The study compared TCRB repertoires of sorted circulating CD4+ T cell subsets between recently diagnosed type 1 diabetes patients and matched healthy donors. Naive and central memory subsets were obtained from all 28 donors, but regulatory and stem cell-like memory subsets were isolated from only 8 patients and 8 healthy donors.

From each donor, a single peripheral blood sample of 100 to 150 mL on average was drawn into heparinised tubes. Naive, central memory, regulatory and stem cell-like memory CD4+ T cells were sorted on a BD FACSAria II using a panel including CD45RO, CCR7, CD25, CD127, CD95 and CD27. Every sorted population had a purity above 95%. PBMCs were isolated right away by Lymphoprep density gradient centrifugation and were stained directly, without culture. To minimize batch effects, samples were stained and sorted in pairs, one healthy donor with one patient per experiment. Overall study results and their limits: Shorter templates might be favored by PCR, yet because patient and control samples were amplified and corrected together, any such skew would affect both groups equally. Naive, central memory and regulatory TCRB repertoires appeared more similar among patients than among healthy donors. Fewer insertions and more nucleotide deletions at VDJ recombination sites were observed in patients with type 1 diabetes, implying thymic rearrangement abnormalities. Because small numbers of individuals were included in the HLA sub-analyses, any influence of HLA type on TCRB rearrangement was left unresolved. In all four CD4+ subsets, TCRB CDR3 length was moderately but significantly shorter in type 1 diabetes patients. Sequencing cDNA rather than genomic DNA could over-represent highly expressing activated cells, although activation and CD3 levels did not differ between groups.

CDR3 length: 15 amino acids, cysteine to phenylalanine. The retained sequence is limited to the CDR3, 45 bases, with the frame set at the first base. Compared with germline, V lacks 3 bases and J lacks 2 bases; bases without a gene match: 7. Reading the germline V gene gives CDR1 ENHRY and CDR2 SYGVKD. The High Capacity cDNA Reverse Transcription Kit was used to reverse transcribe all of the isolated RNA, meaning that expressed TCRB transcripts were what got sequenced. Naive, central memory and regulatory T cell samples underwent deep immunoSEQ sequencing, averaging roughly 3.4 million total reads per sample. Sorted cells were lysed in RLT buffer and RNA was extracted with DNase-treated RNeasy Micro or Mini kits, depending on cell number. Each cell subset was processed on its own to prevent cross-contamination, while patient and healthy donor samples were processed together. The immunoSEQ multiplex PCR was used to amplify TCRB sequences from cDNA, yielding 87-bp fragments that span the CDR3 region. Sequencing of the amplicons was done on the Illumina HiSeq platform. As for the original processing: Synthetic template baselines were used to correct PCR bias computationally, reads within Hamming distance 2 were collapsed together, and singletons that could not be merged were discarded. Reads were aligned against IMGT so that V, D and J genes, CDR3 length and insertions or deletions at six rearrangement sites could be assigned. Within each subset, clonotype counts were normalized to sorted cell number, after which true diversity and Gini coefficients were computed with the tcR R package. The overlap coefficient, calculated on TCRB nucleotide sequences, was used to measure repertoire sharing. As a proxy for the pre-selection repertoire, out-of-frame TCRB sequences from naive cells were analyzed. What TCRdb holds here is the immuneACCESS table cut down to in-frame rearrangements. Part of the clones is not present; checked against another copy, under half of the missing clones reflect an unresolved V gene, and the others are unexplained. V, J and clone size derive from that table, while D and trimming were established from the DNA sequence. The sample contains under 450,000 clones, roughly 16% of them found a single time. About 0.018% of the sample is in the top ten clones.

The sequence is built from TRBV10-3 and TRBJ2-7; 7 nucleotides in the junction match TRBD1. The sample consisted of naive CD4+ T cells from blood. Taken with the paper, the label for cell subset or site translates to: true naive CD4+ T cells. This clonotype originated in a young woman in good health. Here is the DNA: TGTGCCATCAGTGATCCGGGACAGACGACCTACGAGCAGTACTTC. Translated, this gives CAISDPGQTTYEQYF.